This T cell receptor beta chain was captured in a study of regulatory T cells in long-lasting Graves disease. Time point: newly diagnosed GD, antithyroid drugs for less than 3 months. PBMCs provided the RNA from which the TCR library was made. Arm-PCR of CDR3 regions and iRepertoire HTBI primers were the basis on which TCR beta libraries were built. TCRdb reprocessed the multiplex PCR reads with MiXCR, giving one entry per CDR3 protein. The profile covers 500,000 or so distinct CDR3 sequences, with less than 15% appearing a single time and roughly 18% taken by the ten largest. Between the trimmed V and J ends, which lost 3 bases and 5 bases, there was a span of 14 bases. Germline loops: CDR1 MNHEY, CDR2 SMNVEV (reference sequence). The CDR3 runs 16 residues. These records were also assigned to another study, of T cells in Graves' hyperthyroidism and ophthalmopathy.

Sequenced material: peripheral blood mononuclear cells (PBMCs), taken at new diagnosis, from a patient treated with antithyroid drugs. This clonotype was obtained from a woman aged 45-60 years with Graves disease. V and J are TRBV27 and TRBJ1-6, with D possibly matching TRBD1 (5 bases). CDR3: CASSFLGLGDNSPLHF. DNA for the CDR3: TGTGCCAGCAGTTTTTTGGGGCTTGGGGATAATTCACCCCTCCACTTT.